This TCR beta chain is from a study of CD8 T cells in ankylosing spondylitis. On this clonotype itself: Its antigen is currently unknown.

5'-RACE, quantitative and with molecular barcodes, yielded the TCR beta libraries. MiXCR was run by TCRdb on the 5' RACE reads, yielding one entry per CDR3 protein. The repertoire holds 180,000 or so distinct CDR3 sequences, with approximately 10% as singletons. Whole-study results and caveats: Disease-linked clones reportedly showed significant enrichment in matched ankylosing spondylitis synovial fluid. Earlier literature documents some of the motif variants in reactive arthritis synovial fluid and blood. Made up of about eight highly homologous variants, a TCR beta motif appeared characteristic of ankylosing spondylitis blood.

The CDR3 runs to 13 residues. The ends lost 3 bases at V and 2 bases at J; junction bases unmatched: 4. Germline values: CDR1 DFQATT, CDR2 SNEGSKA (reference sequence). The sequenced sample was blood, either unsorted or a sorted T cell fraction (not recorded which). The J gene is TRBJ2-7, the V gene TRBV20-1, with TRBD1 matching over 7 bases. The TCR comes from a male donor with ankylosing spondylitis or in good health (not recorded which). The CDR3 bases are TGCAGTGCTAGTGGTCAGGGGGCCTACGAGCAGTACTTC. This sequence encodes CSASGQGAYEQYF.